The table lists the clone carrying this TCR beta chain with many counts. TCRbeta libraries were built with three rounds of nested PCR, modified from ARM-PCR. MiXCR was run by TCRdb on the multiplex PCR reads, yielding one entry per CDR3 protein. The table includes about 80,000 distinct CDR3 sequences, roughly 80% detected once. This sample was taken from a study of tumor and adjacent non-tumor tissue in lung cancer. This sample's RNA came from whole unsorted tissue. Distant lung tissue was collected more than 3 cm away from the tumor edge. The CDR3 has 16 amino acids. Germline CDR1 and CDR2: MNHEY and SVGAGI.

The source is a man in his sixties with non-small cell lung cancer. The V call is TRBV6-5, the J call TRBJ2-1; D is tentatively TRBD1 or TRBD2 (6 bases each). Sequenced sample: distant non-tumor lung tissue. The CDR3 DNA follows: TGTGTCTTACCCAACCACGCTAGCGAGGGGGAGGATGAGCAGTTCTTC. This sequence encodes CVLPNHASEGEDEQFF.